This T cell receptor (beta chain) was sequenced for a study of shared clonotypes between healthy human individuals. Background on the study: CD4 naive and memory got three plates each, CD8 naive two, CD8 memory one.

Overall study findings and caveats: Sampling covered blood only; tissue repertoires likely differ. Compared with memory subsets, naive subsets generally had larger estimated richness.

This clone occurred once. No antigen is known for it. Only in-frame clones appear in the TCRdb table, and some are missing; sequencing was by immunoSEQ multiplex PCR. The table includes about 2.1 million clones, over 85% detected once. Naive CD8 populations comprised CD45RO-negative cells positively selected for CCR7, excluding terminally differentiated effector memory CD45RA+ cells. CDR1 SGHTA and CDR2 FQGNSA come from the germline V gene. This CDR3 is 15 amino acids long. The V gene lost 1 base and the J gene lost 5 bases, with 11 bases spanning the gap. The material sequenced was naive CD8+ T cells from PBMCs. J is TRBJ1-4 and V is TRBV7-2; D is undetermined. The sequence was collected from a man between 18 and 35 years old in good health. Some clones in this sample may be carry-over from other donors' samples. Written as DNA, the CDR3 is TGTGCCAGCAGCTTAGGAGCCGGGTACAATGAAAAACTGTTTTTT. This sequence encodes CASSLGAGYNEKLFF.